The 28 T cell receptor beta chains below all came from one sample that was sequenced in a study of T cells in Graves' hyperthyroidism and ophthalmopathy. The CDR3 regions of TCR beta were amplified from RNA transcripts. Using the HTBI primer set, a first-round RT-PCR was run on the TCR CDR3. TCRdb reprocessed the multiplex PCR reads via MiXCR and lists one record per CDR3 protein. The data show roughly 570,000 distinct CDR3 sequences, around 46% seen once. Sequenced: peripheral blood or thyroid tissue (not recorded which). The source of these receptors is a woman between 18 and 29 years old with Graves' hyperthyroidism.

This clonotype was observed a few times. The chain links TRBV30 to TRBJ2-7; D uncertain. CDR3 size: 12 residues. V gave up 0 bases and J gave up 4 bases, with 7 bases separating them. Germline V gene sequence: CDR1 GTSNPN, CDR2 SVGIG (reference sequence). This CDR3 reads CAWSVKGYEQYF. The CDR3 DNA reads TGTGCCTGGAGTGTAAAGGGTTACGAGCAGTACTTC.

The chain carries TRBV7-4 and TRBJ2-5, with TRBD1 matching over 7 bases. This CDR3 has 12 amino acids. V lost 8 bases to trimming and J lost 4 bases; unmatched junction nucleotides: 4. Germline lookup yields CDR1 SGHVT and CDR2 SQSDAQ. This chain's CDR3 is CASRNRGETQYF. The CDR3 coding sequence is TGTGCCAGCCGGAACAGGGGAGAGACCCAGTACTTC.

This clonotype was observed at least ten times. The chain couples TRBV12-3 or TRBV12-4 to TRBJ1-5, with no clear D. Trimming cost V 4 bases and J 0 bases, with 7 bases left between them. The CDR3 covers 14 residues. In nucleotides, the CDR3 is TGTGCCAGCAGTTCCGAAGATAGCAATCAGCCCCAGCATTTT. Translating it yields CASSSEDSNQPQHF.

The chain employs TRBV6-5 and TRBJ1-2; 9 bases are a match to TRBD1. The germline V gene encodes CDR1 MNHEY and CDR2 SVGAGI. The CDR3 length is 13 residues. The V segment lost 7 bases and the J segment 7 bases; nucleotides outside the gene matches: 7. CDR3 residues: CASTWTGDRGYTF. The CDR3 bases are TGTGCCAGCACCTGGACAGGGGACCGTGGCTACACCTTC.

This clonotype was counted many times. The chain has TRBV12-3 or TRBV12-4 and TRBJ1-1; 7 bases fit TRBD1. V lost 5 bases to trimming and J lost 2 bases; unmatched junction nucleotides: 5. The CDR3 runs 14 residues. CDR3 sequence (DNA): TGTGCCAGCAGTACGACAGGGATTAACACTGAAGCTTTCTTT. It specifies CASSTTGINTEAFF.

This clonotype was counted at least ten times. The chain links TRBV6-5 to TRBJ2-7; D perhaps matches TRBD1 (5 bases). CDR1 is MNHEY, CDR2 SVGAGI, per germline. V lost 2 bases to trimming and J lost 2 bases, with 10 bases between them. The CDR3 is 14 residues long. CDR3 sequence: CASSYAAGTYEQYF. The CDR3 DNA is TGTGCCAGCAGTTACGCTGCAGGGACCTACGAGCAGTACTTC.

The table lists this clonotype with many counts. This sequence joins TRBV12-5 and TRBJ2-2; no reliable D call. Germline CDR1 and CDR2: LGHNT and FRNRAP. This CDR3 contains 11 residues. Trimming took 6 bases from V and 5 from J, leaving 4 bases between them. DNA of the CDR3: TGTGCTAGTGGGGGGACCGGGGAGCTGTTTTTT. Amino acid sequence: CASGGTGELFF.

The gene calls are TRBV7-8 and TRBJ2-1, with TRBD2 identical over 10 bases. Germline V CDR1 and CDR2: SGHVS, FQNEAQ. The CDR3 extends over 15 amino acids. V dropped 6 bases and J dropped 7; count of bases not matched to a gene: 9. DNA for the CDR3: TGTGCCAGCAGATCACCGGGACTAGCGTCGAATGAGCAGTTCTTC. The encoded protein is CASRSPGLASNEQFF.

This clonotype has just one count. V gene TRBV9 combines with J gene TRBJ1-6, with 9 bases lining up with TRBD1. Trimming took 2 bases from V and 9 from J; bases not matched to a gene: 6. Germline V gives CDR1 SGDLS, CDR2 YYNGEE. The CDR3 contains 15 residues. CDR3 DNA sequence: TGTGCCAGCAGCGTGGGACAGGGAGGTGGTTCACCCCTCCACTTT. Translated: CASSVGQGGGSPLHF.

This chain connects TRBV2 to TRBJ2-6; D may correspond to TRBD1 or TRBD2 (5 bases each). V lost 6 bases and J 0 bases, leaving 24 bases between the germline ends. CDR1 is SNHLY, CDR2 FYNNEI, per germline. The CDR3 runs 20 residues. CDR3 sequence (DNA): TGTGCCAGCAGAGGAGACTCGGCCCGGGGCGTATGCTCTGGGGCCAACGTCCTGACTTTC. The encoded protein is CASRGDSARGVCSGANVLTF.

The V call is TRBV10-3, the J call TRBJ1-1; D gene uncertain. The ends were cut back, 0 bases at V and 4 bases at J, with 9 bases in the middle. Germline V CDR1 and CDR2: ENHRY, SYGVKD. The CDR3 is 14 residues long. CDR3 sequence (DNA): TGTGCCATCAGTGAGTCGAGGGCTGGCACTGAAGCTTTCTTT. It encodes CAISESRAGTEAFF.

The V gene is TRBV10-3, the J gene TRBJ2-7; tentatively, D is TRBD1 (6 bases). Trimming removed 4 bases at V and 7 bases at J, with 20 bases between. The length of the CDR3 is 15 residues. Germline CDR1 and CDR2: ENHRY and SYGVKD. Written as DNA, the CDR3 is TGTGCCATCAGTGGACAGGCCAGCTCCTACAATGAGCAGTACTTC. It yields the protein CAISGQASSYNEQYF.

The chain is built from TRBV29-1 and TRBJ1-5, with 9 positions matching TRBD1. CDR1 is SQVTM, CDR2 ANQGSEA, per germline. The CDR3 has 11 amino acids. V was clipped by 7 bases and J by 8 bases; unmatched bases: 3. CDR3 DNA sequence: TGCAGCGAAGACAGGGGGGAGCCCCAGCATTTT. Its translation: CSEDRGEPQHF.

The chain recombines TRBV15 with TRBJ2-7; a weak D match, TRBD1 (6 bases). This CDR3 has 14 residues. Germline CDR1 reads LNHNV; CDR2 reads YYDKDF (reference sequence). With 0 bases removed from V and 7 bases from J, the gap between germline ends came to 13 bases. CDR3 sequence: CATSRDGDTGEQYF. The CDR3 nucleotides read TGTGCCACCAGCAGAGATGGGGACACCGGGGAGCAGTACTTC.

The gene calls are TRBV29-1 and TRBJ2-7; the match to TRBD2 covers 10 bases. CDR3 length: 17 amino acids. J gave up 2 bases and V 2 bases, and 12 bases lay outside the gene matches. Germline V gives CDR1 SQVTM, CDR2 ANQGSEA. This CDR3 is CSVEIGLAGDAPYEQYF. In nucleotides, the CDR3 is TGCAGCGTTGAAATAGGGCTAGCGGGAGATGCCCCCTACGAGCAGTACTTC.

This clonotype was counted many times. The CDR3: CASSLDRAPNEQYF. The CDR3 nucleotides are TGTGCCAGCAGCTTGGACAGGGCCCCCAACGAGCAGTACTTC. The chain joins TRBV7-9 to TRBJ2-7, with 8 bases matching TRBD1. The length of the CDR3 is 14 residues. Germline assignment: CDR1 SEHNR and CDR2 FQNEAQ (reference sequence). Germline trimming cut 3 bases from V and 5 bases from J; bases unmatched to any gene: 6.

About this clonotype itself: A single base separates this from a much larger clone, so it may be a read error. Without the conserved terminal phenylalanine or tryptophan, this CDR3 likely stems from a read error. This rearrangement joins TRBV10-3 to TRBJ2-3; 8 bases line up with TRBD2. From germline, CDR1 is ENHRY and CDR2 SYGVKD. The CDR3 sequence is 15 residues long. With V trimmed by 3 bases and J by 4 bases, 6 bases remained unmatched. This CDR3 is CAISDLSGKADTQYL. The CDR3 DNA follows: TGTGCCATCAGTGATCTTAGCGGGAAAGCAGATACGCAGTATCTT.

This clonotype was seen many times. V is TRBV7-2 and J is TRBJ2-7; D remains unclear. The CDR3 totals 15 residues. From germline, CDR1 is SGHTA and CDR2 FQGNSA. The V end was cut by 2 bases, the J end by 6 bases, with 17 bases between. In nucleotides, the CDR3 is TGTGCCAGCAGCTTAACAAGTATTCATAGCTTCGAGCAGTACTTC. Translation gives CASSLTSIHSFEQYF.

Comment on this clonotype: A junction end diverges from the germline sequence, so it may reflect a read error. This rearrangement joins TRBV6-6 to TRBJ2-3, with D tentatively TRBD1 (5 bases). Germline loops: CDR1 MNHNY, CDR2 SVGAGI (reference sequence). The CDR3 contains 13 residues. The CDR3: CASSEMTAGTQNF. The CDR3 DNA follows: TGTGCCAGCAGTGAAATGACAGCAGGTACGCAGAATTTT.

This clonotype was counted at least ten times. The V and J genes are TRBV29-1 and TRBJ2-2; tentative D call: TRBD2 (6 bases). The ends were cut back, 6 bases at V and 4 bases at J, with 18 bases in the middle. Germline V gives CDR1 SQVTM, CDR2 ANQGSEA. The CDR3 runs to 15 residues. CDR3 sequence reads: CSVGNRRAGTGELFF. The DNA of the CDR3 is TGCAGCGTCGGAAACAGGAGGGCGGGCACCGGGGAGCTGTTTTTT.

This clonotype has a count of ten or more. The CDR3 reads CASSPPTSGDYEQYF. CDR3 nucleotides: TGTGCCAGCAGCCCCCCGACTAGCGGGGACTACGAGCAGTACTTC. The gene calls are TRBV7-9 and TRBJ2-7; 11 bases match TRBD2. Germline CDR1 and CDR2: SEHNR and FQNEAQ (reference sequence). The ends lost 5 bases at V and 3 bases at J; junction bases unmatched: 6. This CDR3 has 15 amino acids.

The chain recombines TRBV7-8 with TRBJ1-2; D not resolved. Germline V gene data show CDR1 as SGHVS and CDR2 as FQNEAQ. This CDR3 region has 13 residues. The CDR3 protein is CAREPGIGYGYTF. In nucleotides, the CDR3 is TGTGCTAGAGAGCCGGGAATTGGGTATGGCTACACCTTC.

This clonotype occurred a few times. This chain links TRBV24-1 with TRBJ2-1; 9 bases map to TRBD2. Losses at the gene ends were 0 bases for V and 4 bases for J; bases not matched to a gene: 3. Germline assignment: CDR1 KGHDR and CDR2 SFDVKD. This CDR3 contains 16 residues. CDR3 amino acids: CATSDLGLAGYNEQFF. The CDR3 DNA reads TGTGCCACCAGTGATTTGGGGCTAGCGGGGTACAATGAGCAGTTCTTC.

V and J are TRBV12-3 or TRBV12-4 and TRBJ2-7; possible D gene TRBD2, 5 bases. CDR3 length equals 16 residues. V gave up 6 bases and J gave up 0 bases, with 18 bases separating them. CDR3 in DNA: TGTGCCAGCAGCGGAGGAACTCGGGATAGCTCCTACGAGCAGTACTTC. It is translated as CASSGGTRDSSYEQYF.

As concerns this clonotype: This may stem from a read error, because a much larger clone lies one nucleotide away. The genes are TRBV20-1 and TRBJ1-2; 7 positions agree with TRBD1. The J call is doubtful: the DNA matches TRBJ2-7 better. This CDR3 spans 12 amino acids. Germline V gene lookup returns CDR1 DFQATT and CDR2 SNEGSKA (reference sequence). In DNA, the CDR3 is TGCAGTGCTACCGGACAGGTGGGCGGGCAGTACTTC. Its translation: CSATGQVGGQYF.

The chain joins TRBV29-1 to TRBJ2-7; D unresolved. The CDR3 extends over 13 amino acids. V gave up 2 bases and J gave up 3 bases, with 11 bases separating them. Germline V gene sequence: CDR1 SQVTM, CDR2 ANQGSEA. CDR3 residues: CSVERPMCYEQYF. DNA for the CDR3: TGCAGCGTTGAACGGCCGATGTGCTACGAGCAGTACTTC.

The rearrangement joins TRBV29-1 to TRBJ1-5, with D possibly TRBD1 on 5 matching bases. Trimming left V 4 bases short and J 2 bases short, with 9 bases between. Germline CDR1 SQVTM, CDR2 ANQGSEA. This CDR3 spans 13 amino acids. CDR3 loop: CSVARDGNQPQHF. DNA for the CDR3: TGCAGCGTTGCCCGGGACGGCAATCAGCCCCAGCATTTT.

The sample holds many counts of this clonotype. The V gene is TRBV9, the J gene TRBJ2-7; 7 positions agree with TRBD2. Germline V gene sequence: CDR1 SGDLS, CDR2 YYNGEE. There are 14 residues in the CDR3. J lost 3 bases, V lost 6 bases, and 9 bases had no gene match. The CDR3: CASTPGPSGYEQYF. For the CDR3, the DNA is TGTGCCAGCACCCCCGGACCTAGCGGCTACGAGCAGTACTTC.